The rows below give T cell receptor beta chains drawn from one sample of a study of cytomegalovirus exposure and HLA in healthy donors. The data were produced by immunoSEQ multiplex PCR, yet TCRdb's version contains in-frame clones alone and is incomplete. Of 150,000 or so clones listed, roughly 80% are singletons. The sample was PBMCs. These receptors all come from a man aged 25 to 40 in good health and CMV-seropositive. CDR3s include the opening cysteine and the closing phenylalanine or tryptophan. D genes are given only for firm matches. Not every row has a clone size; where given, it reads once, few, many or a size class.

CDR3aa: CSVVYSGVNTGELFF; CDR3nt: TGCAGCGTTGTATATAGCGGAGTGAACACCGGGGAGCTGTTTTTT; j_gene: TRBJ2-2; abundance: NA; len: 15; v_gene: TRBV29-1; d_gene: NA
CDR3aa: CASRSGSYEQYF; CDR3nt: TGTGCCAGCAGGTCGGGGTCCTACGAGCAGTACTTC; j_gene: TRBJ2-7; abundance: once; len: 12; v_gene: TRBV27; d_gene: NA
CDR3aa: CASSLEGAYTEAFF; CDR3nt: TGTGCCAGCAGCTTAGAGGGGGCCTACACTGAAGCTTTCTTT; j_gene: TRBJ1-1; abundance: NA; len: 14; v_gene: TRBV11-2; d_gene: NA
CDR3aa: CASSLSTPERQGLAIYPHEQYF; CDR3nt: TGTGCCAGCAGTTTATCGACGCCTGAGAGACAGGGACTAGCGATTTACCCTCACGAGCAGTACTTC; j_gene: TRBJ2-7; abundance: NA; len: 22; v_gene: TRBV27; d_gene: TRBD2
CDR3aa: CASSLDSGNTEAFF; CDR3nt: TGCGCCAGCAGCTTGGATTCAGGGAACACTGAAGCTTTCTTT; j_gene: TRBJ1-1; abundance: few; len: 14; v_gene: TRBV5-1; d_gene: NA
CDR3aa: CASSLYGSTEAFF; CDR3nt: TGTGCCAGCAGCTTATACGGGTCCACTGAAGCTTTCTTT; j_gene: TRBJ1-1; abundance: NA; len: 13; v_gene: TRBV7-6; d_gene: NA
CDR3aa: CASSPGLAGEGYEQYF; CDR3nt: TGTGCCAGCAGCCCGGGACTAGCGGGAGAAGGCTACGAGCAGTACTTC; j_gene: TRBJ2-7; abundance: NA; len: 16; v_gene: TRBV5-4; d_gene: TRBD2
CDR3aa: CASSSDRAGTEAFF; CDR3nt: TGTGCCAGCAGCTCCGACAGGGCAGGGACTGAAGCTTTCTTT; j_gene: TRBJ1-1; abundance: NA; len: 14; v_gene: TRBV7-9; d_gene: TRBD1
CDR3aa: CASSRDRGPGYTEAFF; CDR3nt: TGTGCCAGCAGCCGCGACAGGGGGCCGGGATACACTGAAGCTTTCTTT; j_gene: TRBJ1-1; abundance: NA; len: 16; v_gene: TRBV7-9; d_gene: TRBD1
CDR3aa: CASSVLGEPNEQFF; CDR3nt: TGTGCCAGCAGCGTGTTAGGAGAACCCAATGAGCAGTTCTTC; j_gene: TRBJ2-1; abundance: NA; len: 14; v_gene: TRBV9; d_gene: NA
CDR3aa: CASSPTSGSYNEQFF; CDR3nt: TGTGCCAGCAGCCCTACTAGCGGGAGCTACAATGAGCAGTTCTTC; j_gene: TRBJ2-1; abundance: few; len: 15; v_gene: TRBV6-5; d_gene: TRBD2
CDR3aa: CASSYSGQGNSPLHF; CDR3nt: TGTGCCAGCAGTTACTCGGGACAGGGGAATTCACCCCTCCACTTT; j_gene: TRBJ1-6; abundance: NA; len: 15; v_gene: TRBV6-6; d_gene: TRBD1
CDR3aa: CASRDRGYSNQPQHF; CDR3nt: TGTGCCAGCAGAGACAGGGGATATAGCAATCAGCCCCAGCATTTT; j_gene: TRBJ1-5; abundance: few; len: 15; v_gene: TRBV28; d_gene: TRBD1
CDR3aa: CASSPGLAGLDTQYF; CDR3nt: TGTGCCAGCTCGCCTGGACTAGCGGGTCTTGATACGCAGTATTTT; j_gene: TRBJ2-3; abundance: NA; len: 15; v_gene: TRBV18; d_gene: TRBD2
CDR3aa: CATSDGTAINYGYTF; CDR3nt: TGTGCCACCAGCGACGGGACAGCTATTAACTATGGCTACACCTTC; j_gene: TRBJ1-2; abundance: NA; len: 15; v_gene: TRBV15; d_gene: TRBD1
CDR3aa: CASSVRPGTSSNEQFF; CDR3nt: TGCGCCAGCAGCGTACGTCCCGGGACTAGTAGTAATGAGCAGTTCTTC; j_gene: TRBJ2-1; abundance: NA; len: 16; v_gene: TRBV5-1; d_gene: TRBD2
CDR3aa: CASSYSTSGRFQFF; CDR3nt: TGTGCCAGCAGTTACTCGACTAGCGGGAGGTTTCAGTTCTTC; j_gene: TRBJ2-1; abundance: NA; len: 14; v_gene: TRBV6-5; d_gene: TRBD2
CDR3aa: CASTPSSYEQYF; CDR3nt: TGTGCCAGCACCCCCAGCTCCTACGAGCAGTACTTC; j_gene: TRBJ2-7; abundance: NA; len: 12; v_gene: TRBV6-6; d_gene: NA
CDR3aa: CASSRPDRFDGYTF; CDR3nt: TGCGCCAGCAGCCGACCAGACAGGTTCGATGGCTACACCTTC; j_gene: TRBJ1-2; abundance: NA; len: 14; v_gene: TRBV4-1; d_gene: NA
CDR3aa: CASSSLALTGELFF; CDR3nt: TGTGCCAGCAGCTCCCTAGCACTCACCGGGGAGCTGTTTTTT; j_gene: TRBJ2-2; abundance: NA; len: 14; v_gene: TRBV9; d_gene: NA
CDR3aa: CASSVDNTEAFF; CDR3nt: TGTGCCAGCAGCGTAGACAATACTGAAGCTTTCTTT; j_gene: TRBJ1-1; abundance: NA; len: 12; v_gene: TRBV9; d_gene: NA
CDR3aa: CASTGLGAYNEQFF; CDR3nt: TGCGCCAGCACCGGCCTCGGGGCCTACAATGAGCAGTTCTTC; j_gene: TRBJ2-1; abundance: NA; len: 14; v_gene: TRBV5-1; d_gene: NA
CDR3aa: CASSPMDKNNEQFF; CDR3nt: TGTGCCAGCAGTCCTATGGACAAGAACAATGAGCAGTTCTTC; j_gene: TRBJ2-1; abundance: NA; len: 14; v_gene: TRBV27; d_gene: NA
CDR3aa: CSVGRGNYEQYF; CDR3nt: TGCAGCGTTGGCCGGGGGAACTACGAGCAGTACTTC; j_gene: TRBJ2-7; abundance: NA; len: 12; v_gene: TRBV29-1; d_gene: NA
CDR3aa: CASSLLAGGPNEQFF; CDR3nt: TGTGCCAGCAGCTTATTAGCGGGAGGGCCGAATGAGCAGTTCTTC; j_gene: TRBJ2-1; abundance: once; len: 15; v_gene: TRBV7-2; d_gene: TRBD2
CDR3aa: CASSQALAGGSYNEQFF; CDR3nt: TGTGCCAGCAGCCAAGCCTTAGCGGGAGGGTCCTACAATGAGCAGTTCTTC; j_gene: TRBJ2-1; abundance: NA; len: 17; v_gene: TRBV4-2; d_gene: TRBD2
CDR3aa: CASTLATGWQVPPYGYTF; CDR3nt: TGTGCCAGCACCCTTGCGACAGGGTGGCAGGTCCCGCCCTATGGCTACACCTTC; j_gene: TRBJ1-2; abundance: NA; len: 18; v_gene: TRBV28; d_gene: TRBD1
CDR3aa: CASSIGQSGETQYF; CDR3nt: TGTGCCAGTAGTATTGGGCAATCTGGTGAGACCCAGTACTTC; j_gene: TRBJ2-5; abundance: NA; len: 14; v_gene: TRBV19; d_gene: NA
CDR3aa: CASSLVIASGRDTDTQYF; CDR3nt: TGTGCCAGCAGCTTGGTCATCGCTAGCGGGAGGGACACAGATACGCAGTATTTT; j_gene: TRBJ2-3; abundance: NA; len: 18; v_gene: TRBV5-6; d_gene: TRBD2
CDR3aa: CASSVGTGVADTQYF; CDR3nt: TGTGCCAGCAGCGTAGGGACAGGGGTAGCAGATACGCAGTATTTT; j_gene: TRBJ2-3; abundance: NA; len: 15; v_gene: TRBV9; d_gene: TRBD1
CDR3aa: CASSLGTSGRNEQFF; CDR3nt: TGTGCCAGCAGTTTGGGGACTAGCGGTAGGAATGAGCAGTTCTTC; j_gene: TRBJ2-1; abundance: NA; len: 15; v_gene: TRBV27; d_gene: TRBD2
CDR3aa: CASSLDLTGSGYTF; CDR3nt: TGTGCCAGCAGCTTGGACTTGACAGGATCTGGCTACACCTTC; j_gene: TRBJ1-2; abundance: NA; len: 14; v_gene: TRBV5-6; d_gene: NA
CDR3aa: CASSINYLGLGGYTF; CDR3nt: TGTGCCAGCAGCATAAATTATCTGGGGCTAGGAGGCTACACCTTC; j_gene: TRBJ1-2; abundance: NA; len: 15; v_gene: TRBV7-2; d_gene: NA
CDR3aa: CAWSPTGTLKIYF; CDR3nt: TGTGCCTGGAGTCCGACAGGGACCCTAAAGATATATTTT; j_gene: TRBJ1-3; abundance: few; len: 13; v_gene: TRBV30; d_gene: TRBD1
CDR3aa: CASSARDRVSQPQHF; CDR3nt: TGTGCCAGTAGTGCCCGGGACAGGGTTAGTCAGCCCCAGCATTTT; j_gene: TRBJ1-5; abundance: NA; len: 15; v_gene: TRBV19; d_gene: TRBD1
CDR3aa: CASTGTGGYNEQFF; CDR3nt: TGTGCCAGTACCGGGACAGGGGGCTACAATGAGCAGTTCTTC; j_gene: TRBJ2-1; abundance: few; len: 14; v_gene: TRBV19; d_gene: TRBD1
CDR3aa: CAWAGGRGQPQHF; CDR3nt: TGTGCCTGGGCGGGGGGAAGGGGGCAGCCCCAGCATTTT; j_gene: TRBJ1-5; abundance: NA; len: 13; v_gene: TRBV30; d_gene: NA
CDR3aa: CASSGWGHEQYF; CDR3nt: TGTGCCAGCAGTGGCTGGGGCCACGAGCAGTACTTC; j_gene: TRBJ2-7; abundance: NA; len: 12; v_gene: TRBV6-1; d_gene: NA
CDR3aa: CASSFSGGNTGELFF; CDR3nt: TGTGCCAGCAGTTTTAGCGGGGGGAACACCGGGGAGCTGTTTTTT; j_gene: TRBJ2-2; abundance: NA; len: 15; v_gene: TRBV27; d_gene: TRBD2
CDR3aa: CASSSTPSDEQYF; CDR3nt: TGTGCCAGCAGCTCCACCCCAAGCGACGAGCAGTACTTC; j_gene: TRBJ2-7; abundance: few; len: 13; v_gene: TRBV7-3; d_gene: NA
CDR3aa: CAWSLGSNSPLHF; CDR3nt: TGTGCCTGGAGCCTCGGGTCTAATTCACCCCTCCACTTT; j_gene: TRBJ1-6; abundance: few; len: 13; v_gene: TRBV30; d_gene: NA
CDR3aa: CASSPLGGSYEQYF; CDR3nt: TGTGCCAGCAGCCCCCTAGGTGGGAGCTACGAGCAGTACTTC; j_gene: TRBJ2-7; abundance: few; len: 14; v_gene: TRBV28; d_gene: NA
CDR3aa: CASSWRSSNQPQHF; CDR3nt: TGTGCCAGCAGTTGGAGATCTAGCAATCAGCCCCAGCATTTT; j_gene: TRBJ1-5; abundance: NA; len: 14; v_gene: TRBV28; d_gene: NA
CDR3aa: CASSYRGEVGETQYF; CDR3nt: TGTGCCAGCAGTTATAGGGGTGAGGTTGGGGAGACCCAGTACTTC; j_gene: TRBJ2-5; abundance: NA; len: 15; v_gene: TRBV7-8; d_gene: NA
CDR3aa: CASSLTGLHTGELFF; CDR3nt: TGTGCCAGCAGTTTGACAGGTTTGCACACCGGGGAGCTGTTTTTT; j_gene: TRBJ2-2; abundance: few; len: 15; v_gene: TRBV6-1; d_gene: NA
CDR3aa: CASIAAGTALNTEAFF; CDR3nt: TGTGCCAGCATCGCGGCCGGGACAGCGTTGAACACTGAAGCTTTCTTT; j_gene: TRBJ1-1; abundance: few; len: 16; v_gene: TRBV5-4; d_gene: TRBD1
CDR3aa: CASKARTSGRNEQFF; CDR3nt: TGTGCCAGCAAGGCAAGGACTAGCGGGAGGAATGAGCAGTTCTTC; j_gene: TRBJ2-1; abundance: NA; len: 15; v_gene: TRBV6-1; d_gene: TRBD2
CDR3aa: CASSLARGYDTQYF; CDR3nt: TGTGCCAGCAGTTTGGCTAGGGGCTACGATACGCAGTATTTT; j_gene: TRBJ2-3; abundance: NA; len: 14; v_gene: TRBV27; d_gene: NA
CDR3aa: CASSERGWTGPQFSYNEQFF; CDR3nt: TGTGCCAGCAGTGAGAGGGGATGGACAGGGCCCCAATTCTCCTACAATGAGCAGTTCTTC; j_gene: TRBJ2-1; abundance: few; len: 20; v_gene: TRBV6-1; d_gene: TRBD1
CDR3aa: CASSPGTSGSRYNEQFF; CDR3nt: TGTGCCAGCAGCCCTGGGACTAGCGGGAGTAGGTACAATGAGCAGTTCTTC; j_gene: TRBJ2-1; abundance: NA; len: 17; v_gene: TRBV5-4; d_gene: TRBD2
CDR3aa: CASSQITGLQSSGNTIYF; CDR3nt: TGTGCCAGCTCGCAAATTACGGGACTGCAGAGCTCTGGAAACACCATATATTTT; j_gene: TRBJ1-3; abundance: once; len: 18; v_gene: TRBV18; d_gene: NA
CDR3aa: CASSQVQDTEAFF; CDR3nt: TGTGCCAGCAGTCAAGTACAGGACACTGAAGCTTTCTTT; j_gene: TRBJ1-1; abundance: NA; len: 13; v_gene: TRBV6-5; d_gene: NA
CDR3aa: CASSLGQRSGANVLTF; CDR3nt: TGTGCCAGCAGCTTGGGGCAGCGCTCTGGGGCCAACGTCCTGACTTTC; j_gene: TRBJ2-6; abundance: NA; len: 16; v_gene: TRBV5-4; d_gene: NA
CDR3aa: CSVAYLAGERENEQYF; CDR3nt: TGCAGCGTTGCCTATTTAGCGGGAGAGAGAGAAAACGAGCAGTACTTC; j_gene: TRBJ2-7; abundance: NA; len: 16; v_gene: TRBV29-1; d_gene: TRBD2
CDR3aa: CASSAQGFTEAFF; CDR3nt: TGCGCCAGCAGCGCACAGGGTTTCACTGAAGCTTTCTTT; j_gene: TRBJ1-1; abundance: NA; len: 13; v_gene: TRBV5-1; d_gene: NA
CDR3aa: CASGRSVNSPLHF; CDR3nt: TGTGCCAGCGGGAGAAGTGTTAATTCACCCCTCCACTTT; j_gene: TRBJ1-6; abundance: few; len: 13; v_gene: TRBV2; d_gene: NA
CDR3aa: CASSLGADTQYF; CDR3nt: TGTGCCAGCAGCTTAGGGGCTGATACGCAGTATTTT; j_gene: TRBJ2-3; abundance: NA; len: 12; v_gene: TRBV11-2; d_gene: NA